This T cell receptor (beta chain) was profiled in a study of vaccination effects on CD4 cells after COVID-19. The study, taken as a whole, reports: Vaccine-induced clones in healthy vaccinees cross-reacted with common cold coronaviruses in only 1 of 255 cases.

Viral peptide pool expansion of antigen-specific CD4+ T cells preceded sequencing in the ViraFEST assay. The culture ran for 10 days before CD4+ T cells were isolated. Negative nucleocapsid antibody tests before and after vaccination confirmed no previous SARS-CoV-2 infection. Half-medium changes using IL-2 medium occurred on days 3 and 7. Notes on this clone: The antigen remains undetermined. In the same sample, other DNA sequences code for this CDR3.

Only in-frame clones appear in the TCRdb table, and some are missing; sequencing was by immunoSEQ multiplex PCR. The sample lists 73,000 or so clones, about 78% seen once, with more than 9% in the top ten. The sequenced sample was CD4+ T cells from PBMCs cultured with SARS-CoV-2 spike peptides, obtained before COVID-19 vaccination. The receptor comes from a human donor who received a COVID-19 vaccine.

The CDR3 DNA sequence: TGTGCCAGCAGCACCCAGGGGGGGAACTATGGCTACACCTTC. Its translation: CASSTQGGNYGYTF. This chain uses TRBV11-2 with TRBJ1-2, with 7 positions matching TRBD1. Germline-derived CDR1 and CDR2 are SGHAT and FQNNGV. The CDR3 consists of 14 residues. V was clipped by 5 bases and J by 2 bases; unmatched bases: 5.